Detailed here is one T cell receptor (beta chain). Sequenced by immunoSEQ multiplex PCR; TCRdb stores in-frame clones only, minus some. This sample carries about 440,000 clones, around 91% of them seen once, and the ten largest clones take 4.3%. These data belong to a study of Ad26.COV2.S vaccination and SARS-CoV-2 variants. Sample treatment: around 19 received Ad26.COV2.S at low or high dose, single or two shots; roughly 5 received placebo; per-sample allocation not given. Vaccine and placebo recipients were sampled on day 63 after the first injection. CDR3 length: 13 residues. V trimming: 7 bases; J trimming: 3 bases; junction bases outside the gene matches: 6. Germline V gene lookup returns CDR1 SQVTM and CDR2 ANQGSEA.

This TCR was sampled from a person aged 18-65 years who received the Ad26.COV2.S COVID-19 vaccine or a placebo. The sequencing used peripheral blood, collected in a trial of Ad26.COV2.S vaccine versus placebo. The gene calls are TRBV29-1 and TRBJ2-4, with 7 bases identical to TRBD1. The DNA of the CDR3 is TGCAGCGCGAGGACAGGTGTCAAAAACATTCAGTACTTC. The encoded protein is CSARTGVKNIQYF. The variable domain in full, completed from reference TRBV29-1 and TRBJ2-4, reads SAVISQKPSRDICQRGTSLTIQCQVDSQVTMMFWYRQQPGQSLTLIATANQGSEATYESGFVIDKFPISRPNLTFSTLTVSNMSPEDSSIYLCSARTGVKNIQYFGAGTRLSVL.